This T cell receptor (beta chain) emerged from a study of CD8+ T cells in alopecia areata (dated by TCRdb to 2016 to 2018). Turning to the overall study: Treated patients were enrolled in an open-label pilot trial of oral tofacitinib at 5 to 10 mg twice daily for moderate-to-severe alopecia areata. Scalp tissue and sorted CD4+ and CD8+ peripheral blood T cells from patchy and totalis/universalis alopecia areata patients and from healthy controls were covered by human TCRbeta sequencing. Patients on tofacitinib were biopsied at baseline and after 4 and 24 weeks of treatment, and several of the patients also had a later scalp biopsy. In both human patients and the C3H/HeJ mouse model, the study applied high-throughput TCRbeta sequencing to look at T cell clonal expansion in alopecia areata. TCRbeta CDR3 regions were amplified by immunoSEQ multiplex PCR using 35 Vbeta forward and 13 Jbeta reverse primers. For the treated patients, the SALT score, which quantifies what percentage of scalp surface area is affected, served as the measure of disease severity. Scalp clonality was compared among normal scalp (n=4), patchy alopecia areata scalp (n=8), and alopecia totalis/universalis scalp (n=8). The RNA source kit depended on sample type: the PAXgene miRNA kit for fixed scalp, the miRNeasy kit for PBMCs, and the RNeasy kit for mouse skin. Tofacitinib was given for 6 to 18 months, followed by 6 months of follow-up off drug to assess delayed response and recurrence.

General findings and caveats noted by the study authors: Tofacitinib significantly lowered scalp clonality and the number of expanded CD8+ clones among the top 100 scalp clones. Shared TCR sequences between patients were less evident than in mice, which may be partly attributable to HLA diversity in the patient population. Unlike mouse skin, where gammadelta T cells dominate, normal human skin contains resident alphabeta T cells that get sequenced too, which complicates analysis of the scalp TCR repertoire. Many expanded lesional clones were found to persist in scalp and blood during tofacitinib treatment, and relapse after treatment cessation may be partly explained by this persistence. The treated cohort was small, with a single nonresponder, so links between baseline CD8+ expansion and response need larger studies. Compared with normal scalp, lesional scalp had higher clonality and more expanded CD8+ clones, particularly in alopecia totalis/universalis, a pattern that suggests antigenic drive.

For this clone: Its antigen has not been determined. No quality values exist for individual bases; no much larger clone is one base distant.

The CDR3 runs 13 amino acids, cysteine and phenylalanine included. The read is trimmed to its CDR3 DNA, 39 bases read in frame from base 1. The germline ends are 14 bases apart after V is trimmed by 3 bases and J by 10 bases. Reading the germline V gene gives CDR1 SGDLS and CDR2 YYNGEE. Preparation of the library involved the immunoSEQ multiplex PCR assay. RNA was extracted from all samples and reverse transcribed into cDNA, which served as template for TCR sequencing. SuperScript III was used for first-strand cDNA synthesis, primed with a 2:1 mix of oligo-dT and random hexamers. A synthetic immune receptor repertoire was used to gauge amplification bias, and whatever bias remained was removed computationally. Processing in the source paper ran as follows. Raw reads were preprocessed for error removal, and CDR3 was defined according to IMGT conventions as running from the conserved cysteine to phenylalanine. Clonality was calculated as 1 minus Shannon entropy normalized by log2 of the number of productive unique TCRs. CD4 or CD8 identity of scalp clones was inferred by cross-referencing scalp TCRbeta sequences with sorted blood CD4 and CD8 repertoires. As stored in TCRdb, this immuneACCESS dataset retains in-frame rearrangements with V and J assigned. A fraction of the clones does not appear; measured against another copy, unresolved V genes explain less than half of the discrepancy, and the remainder lacks a known reason. That table supplies the V and J calls and clone size; D and trimming were determined from the DNA. Present in this sample are over 85,000 clones, about 70% of which were seen just once. The ten most abundant clones make up about 18% of the sample.

Explained via the paper, the treatment or condition label denotes: oral pan-JAK inhibitor, 5-10 mg twice daily. Lesional scalp punch biopsies and peripheral blood were obtained from alopecia areata patients. PBMCs were isolated by density centrifugation and stained for CD3, CD4 and CD8, and CD4+ and CD8+ T cells were sorted on a FACSAria. The chain is assembled from TRBV9 and TRBJ2-1, with the D gene not clear enough to name. This TCR was recovered from a human donor with alopecia areata. Sequenced material: CD8+ T cells sorted from blood, taken around week 42, from a patient treated with tofacitinib. The CDR3 reads as follows: CASSARWVGEQFF. The nucleotides are TGTGCCAGCAGCGCGCGGTGGGTCGGCGAGCAGTTCTTC.